The subject of this entry is one T cell receptor beta chain. This sample stems from a study of blood T cell repertoires in COVID-19. Study context: T cells, B-cell-depleted T cells, or PBMCs supplied cDNA or gDNA.

Authors' processing steps: Reference gene primers were amplified, and this amplification served to estimate nucleated cell counts. Repertoires were generated with immunoSEQ multiplex PCR, while TCRdb's copy carries only in-frame clones and drops some. V, J and clone size reflect that table, while D and trimming were determined from the DNA. The table includes 540,000 or so clones, 85% to 90% detected once. This sequence was found in a woman aged 50 to 60 with COVID-19, enrolled during active disease. Sequences were obtained from peripheral blood.

This CDR3 reads CASSYSTGANVEKLFF. For the CDR3, the DNA is TGTGCCAGCAGTTACTCCACAGGGGCCAACGTAGAAAAACTGTTTTTT. The chain uses TRBV6-5 and TRBJ1-4, with TRBD1 identical over 7 bases. The CDR3 length is 16 residues. From germline, CDR1 is MNHEY and CDR2 SVGAGI. The junction had 9 bases not matched to a gene; V was cut back by 0 bases and J by 8 bases.